A single TCR beta chain is shown here with its context. The data are from a study of blood T cell repertoires in COVID-19. Across the study: Researchers got acute and convalescent COVID-19 samples from the United States, Italy and Spain.

In germline, CDR1 is SGHTA, CDR2 FQGNSA. V lost 5 bases to trimming and J lost 0 bases, with 7 bases between them. This CDR3 is 14 amino acids long. How the authors handled the data: Amplifying reference gene primers gave estimates of nucleated cell counts. Sequencing used immunoSEQ multiplex PCR; TCRdb keeps in-frame clones, though not all of them. The V and J calls and the clone size are those of that table, but D and trimming were determined from the DNA. Seen here are roughly 51,000 clones, about nine tenths observed once, and the top ten hold under 6.5%. Sample: peripheral blood. V usage is TRBV7-2 and J usage is TRBJ2-2, with unresolved D. The source is a man between 65 and 85 years old with acute or convalescent COVID-19. The CDR3 protein is CASSPKTNTGELFF. The CDR3 region has the DNA TGTGCCAGCAGCCCAAAAACGAACACCGGGGAGCTGTTTTTT.